This T cell receptor beta chain was recovered during a study of shared clonotypes between healthy human individuals. General study results and limits: Generally, estimated richness proved larger in naive subsets than it did in memory subsets.

In regard to this clone: Its antigen is not known.

Some clones are missing from TCRdb's copy, which holds only in-frame ones; the method was immunoSEQ multiplex PCR. The sample records under 350,000 clones, roughly 84% being singletons. Every one of the donors was a Caucasian adult that lived in Nashville, Tennessee. Trimming cost V 3 bases and J 5 bases, with 14 bases left between them. Germline CDR1 and CDR2: KGHSH and LQKENI. The CDR3 is 16 amino acids. The chain joins TRBV18 to TRBJ1-6; possible D gene TRBD1, 5 bases. Material for sequencing was memory CD8+ T cells sorted from blood. Subset specified: CD45RO+ cells pooled with CCR7-negative TemRA cells. The receptor was isolated from a man between 18 and 35 years old in good health. CDR3 DNA: TGTGCCAGCTCACCCCAGGGCAGGCCTGATAATTCACCCCTCCACTTT. Its protein product is CASSPQGRPDNSPLHF.